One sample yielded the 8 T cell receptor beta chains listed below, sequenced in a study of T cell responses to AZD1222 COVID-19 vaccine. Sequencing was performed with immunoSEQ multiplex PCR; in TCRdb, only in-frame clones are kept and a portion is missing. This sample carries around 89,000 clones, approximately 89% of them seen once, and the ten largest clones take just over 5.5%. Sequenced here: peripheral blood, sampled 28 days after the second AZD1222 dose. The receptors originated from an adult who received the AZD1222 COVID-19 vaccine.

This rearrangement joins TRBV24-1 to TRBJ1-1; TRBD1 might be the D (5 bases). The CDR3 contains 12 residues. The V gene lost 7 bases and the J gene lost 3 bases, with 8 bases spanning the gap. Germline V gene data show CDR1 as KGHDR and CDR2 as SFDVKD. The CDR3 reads CATRGRDTEAFF. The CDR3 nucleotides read TGTGCCACCAGGGGGCGGGACACTGAAGCTTTCTTT.

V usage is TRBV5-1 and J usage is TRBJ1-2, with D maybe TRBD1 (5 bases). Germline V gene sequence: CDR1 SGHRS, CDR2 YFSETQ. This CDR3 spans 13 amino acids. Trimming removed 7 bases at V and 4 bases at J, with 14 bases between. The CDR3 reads CASGRDLSYGYTF. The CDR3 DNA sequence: TGCGCCAGCGGCAGGGACTTATCCTATGGCTACACCTTC.

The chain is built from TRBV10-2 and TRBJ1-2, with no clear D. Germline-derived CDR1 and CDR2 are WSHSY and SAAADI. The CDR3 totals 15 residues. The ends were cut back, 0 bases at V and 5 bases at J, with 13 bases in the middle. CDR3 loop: CASSESRGSIYGYTF. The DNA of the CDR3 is TGCGCCAGCAGTGAGTCGCGAGGATCCATTTATGGCTACACCTTC.

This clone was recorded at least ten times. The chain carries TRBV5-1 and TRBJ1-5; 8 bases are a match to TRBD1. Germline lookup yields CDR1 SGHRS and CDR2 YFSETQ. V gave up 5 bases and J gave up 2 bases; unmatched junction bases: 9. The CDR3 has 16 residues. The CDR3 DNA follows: TGCGCCAGCAGTCCCCAGGGGGCGAATGGCAATCAGCCCCAGCATTTT. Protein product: CASSPQGANGNQPQHF.

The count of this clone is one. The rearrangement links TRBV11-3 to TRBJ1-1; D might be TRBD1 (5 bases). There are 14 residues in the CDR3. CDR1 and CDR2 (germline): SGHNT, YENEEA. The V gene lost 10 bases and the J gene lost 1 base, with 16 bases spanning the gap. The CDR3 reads CATTRGRANTEAFF. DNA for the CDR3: TGTGCCACCACACGCGGCAGGGCGAACACTGAAGCTTTCTTT.

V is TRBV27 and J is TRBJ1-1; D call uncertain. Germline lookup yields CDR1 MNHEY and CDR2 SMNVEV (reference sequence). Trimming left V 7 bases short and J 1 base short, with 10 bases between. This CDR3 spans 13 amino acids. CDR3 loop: CASTSGSNTEAFF. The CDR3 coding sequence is TGTGCCAGCACGAGTGGATCGAACACTGAAGCTTTCTTT.

As DNA, the CDR3 is TGTGCCAGCAGTGATGGGGGGAATAGCAATCAGCCCCAGCATTTT. It specifies CASSDGGNSNQPQHF. The chain combines TRBV28 with TRBJ1-5, with D possibly being TRBD1 (5 bases). Germline V gene data show CDR1 as MDHEN and CDR2 as SYDVKM. Trimming cost V 5 bases and J 0 bases, with 11 bases left between them. This CDR3 is 15 amino acids long.

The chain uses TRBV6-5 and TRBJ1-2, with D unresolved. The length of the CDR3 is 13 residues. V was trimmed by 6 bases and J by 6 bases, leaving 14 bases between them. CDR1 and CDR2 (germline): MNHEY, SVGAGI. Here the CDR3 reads CASSPIPQHGYTF. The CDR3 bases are TGTGCCAGCAGCCCAATCCCCCAACATGGCTACACCTTC.